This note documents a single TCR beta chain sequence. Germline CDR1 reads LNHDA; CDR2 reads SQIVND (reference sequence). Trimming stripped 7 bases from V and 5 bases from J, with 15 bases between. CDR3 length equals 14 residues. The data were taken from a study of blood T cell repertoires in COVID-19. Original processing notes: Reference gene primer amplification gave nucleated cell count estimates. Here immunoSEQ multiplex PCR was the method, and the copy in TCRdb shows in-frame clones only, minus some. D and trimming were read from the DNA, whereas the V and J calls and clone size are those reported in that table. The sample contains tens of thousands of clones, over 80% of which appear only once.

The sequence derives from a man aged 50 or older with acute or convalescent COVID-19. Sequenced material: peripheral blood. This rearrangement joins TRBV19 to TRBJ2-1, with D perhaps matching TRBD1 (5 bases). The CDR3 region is CASKDDRSHNEQFF. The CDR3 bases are TGTGCCAGTAAGGATGACAGATCTCACAATGAGCAGTTCTTC.